This record covers a single TCR beta chain. This entry comes from a study of blood T cell repertoires in COVID-19. Overall study: The United States, Italy and Spain provided the acute and convalescent COVID-19 samples. PBMCs, B-cell-depleted T cells, or T cells were the source of the cDNA or gDNA that made up the material.

Unmatched junction bases numbered 15, after V lost 2 bases and J lost 4 bases. Germline V CDR1 and CDR2: MNHNS, SASEGT. The length of the CDR3 is 20 residues. The authors' processing: Reference gene primer amplification gave nucleated cell count estimates. Sequencing was performed with immunoSEQ multiplex PCR; in TCRdb, only in-frame clones are kept and a portion is missing. The D gene and trimming were derived from the DNA, and the V and J assignments and clone size from that table. Of about 130,000 clones in the sample, 88% were seen once. Sequencing was done on a sample of peripheral blood. The chain uses TRBV6-1 and TRBJ2-6; the match to TRBD1 covers 9 bases. The clonotype was recovered from a man aged 45-65 years with acute or convalescent COVID-19. The CDR3 nucleotides read TGTGCCAGCAGTGAAAATCGGGACAGGGTTTGGATTTTGGGGGCCAACGTCCTGACTTTC. Amino acid sequence: CASSENRDRVWILGANVLTF.